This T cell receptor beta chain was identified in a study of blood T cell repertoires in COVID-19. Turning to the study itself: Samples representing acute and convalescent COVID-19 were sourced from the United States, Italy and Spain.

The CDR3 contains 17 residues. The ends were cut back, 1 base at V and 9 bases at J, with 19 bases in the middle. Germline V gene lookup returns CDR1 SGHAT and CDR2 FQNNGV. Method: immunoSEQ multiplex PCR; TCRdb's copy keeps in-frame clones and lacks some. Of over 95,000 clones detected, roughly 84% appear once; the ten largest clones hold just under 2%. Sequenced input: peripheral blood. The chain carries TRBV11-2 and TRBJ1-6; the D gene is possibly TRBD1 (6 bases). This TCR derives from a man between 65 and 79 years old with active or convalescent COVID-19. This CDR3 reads CASSLVSTGTLGSPLHF. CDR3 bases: TGTGCCAGCAGCTTAGTATCAACAGGGACCCTGGGTTCACCCCTCCACTTT.